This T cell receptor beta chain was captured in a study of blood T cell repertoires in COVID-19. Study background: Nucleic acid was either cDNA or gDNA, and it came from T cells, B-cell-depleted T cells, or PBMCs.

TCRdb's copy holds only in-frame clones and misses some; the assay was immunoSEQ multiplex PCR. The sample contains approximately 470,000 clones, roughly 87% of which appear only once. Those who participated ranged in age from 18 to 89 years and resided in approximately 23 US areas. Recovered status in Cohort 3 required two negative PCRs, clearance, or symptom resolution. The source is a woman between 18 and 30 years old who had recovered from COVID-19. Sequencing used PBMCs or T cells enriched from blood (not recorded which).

The CDR3 DNA is TGTGCCTGGAGCGCGACAGGGGGCTTGCATGAGCAGTTCTTC. It encodes CAWSATGGLHEQFF. The chain combines TRBV30 with TRBJ2-1; 10 bases line up with TRBD1. The CDR3 is made up of 14 amino acids. The J segment lost 8 bases and the V segment lost 3 bases, leaving 7 bases of the junction unmatched. Germline V gene sequence: CDR1 GTSNPN, CDR2 SVGIG (reference sequence).